The 16 T cell receptor beta chains reported below all come from one sample, sequenced in a study of T cells in women clearing cervical HPV infection. This table comes from immunoSEQ multiplex PCR, and its TCRdb copy is limited to in-frame clones, with some not included. The sample table includes roughly 35,000 clones. Specimen: blood buffy coat. The receptors were sampled from a woman between 18 and 69 years old with a cervical HPV16 infection that either progressed to CIN3+ or cleared (not recorded which).

Points on this clone: Read coverage stops 3 residues before the CDR3 terminus; the germline J gene supplies the remainder. The gene calls are TRBV5-1 and TRBJ1-2; D perhaps matches TRBD1 (6 bases). The length of the CDR3 is 15 residues. Trimming shortened V by 3 bases and J by 1 base, and 13 bases separated the two germline ends. CDR1 is SGHRS, CDR2 YFSETQ, per germline. The CDR3 protein is CASSWGTQGNYGYTF. The DNA read from the CDR3 is TGCGCCAGCAGCTGGGGAACACAGGGTAACTATGGC. Together with reference TRBV5-1 and TRBJ1-2, the CDR3 gives the full variable domain: KAGVTQTPRYLIKTRGQQVTLSCSPISGHRSVSWYQQTPGQGLQFLFEYFSETQRNKGNFPGRFSGRQFSNSRSEMNVSTLELGDSALYLCASSWGTQGNYGYTFGSGTRLTVV.

As concerns this clone: The read halts 3 residues ahead of the CDR3 end, with the missing end drawn from the germline J gene. The V call is TRBV19, the J call TRBJ2-3; 8 bases are shared with TRBD1. The CDR3 runs to 13 residues. Looked up from germline, CDR1 is LNHDA and CDR2 is SQIVND (reference sequence). V lost 9 bases and J lost 3; bases outside the gene matches: 5. The sequenced CDR3 bases are TGTGCCAGCCGACAGGGGATGACAGATACG. This translates into CASRQGMTDT. The full-length CDR3 reads as CASRQGMTDTQYF.

Remarks on this clone: The CDR3 end lies 3 residues beyond the end of the read and is filled in from the germline J gene. V gene TRBV7-3 combines with J gene TRBJ2-2, with a tentative D call TRBD1 (5 bases). CDR3 size: 17 residues. Germline CDR1 SGHTA, CDR2 FQGTGA. CDR3 bases read: TGTGCCAGCAGCTTAAATAAAGGGGCTTACAGTAGTTCACCG. Translation gives CASSLNKGAYSSSP. The entire CDR3 protein reads CASSLNKGAYSSSPLFF. The complete variable domain, with remaining parts taken from reference TRBV7-3 and TRBJ2-2, reads GAGVSQTPSNKVTEKGKYVELRCDPISGHTALYWYRQSLGQGPEFLIYFQGTGAADDSGLPNDRFFAVRPEGSVSTLKIQRTERGDSAVYLCASSLNKGAYSSSPLFFGEGSRLTVL.

As to this clone: The DNA ends 3 residues before the CDR3 does, and the rest of the CDR3 is filled in from the germline J gene. This rearrangement joins TRBV27 to TRBJ1-5, with TRBD1 identical over 12 bases. The length of the CDR3 is 19 residues. From germline, CDR1 is MNHEY and CDR2 SMNVEV (reference sequence). This chain's CDR3 is CASRVWGTFGTGGAGPQHF. CDR3 bases read: TGTGCCAGCAGAGTTTGGGGGACCTTTGGGACAGGGGGCGCCGGCCCC.

Of note for this clone: Sequence at one end of the junction differs from germline and may be a read error. The CDR3 region is CASGSIAGGAETQYF. CDR3 DNA, as far as it was read: TGTGCCAGTGGGTCGATAGCGGGGGGGGCAGAGACG. This chain links TRBV19 with TRBJ2-3; TRBD2 agrees at 11 bases. The observed sequence ends 3 residues before the CDR3 terminus, with the missing tail filled in from the germline J gene. CDR3 length equals 15 residues. CDR1 LNHDA and CDR2 SQIVND come from the germline V gene (reference sequence). Together with reference TRBV19 and TRBJ2-3, the CDR3 gives the full variable domain: DGGITQSPKYLFRKEGQNVTLSCEQNLNHDAMYWYRQDPGQGLRLIYYSQIVNDFQKGDIAEGYSVSREKKESFPLTVTSAQKNPTAFYLCASGSIAGGAETQYFGPGTRLTVL.

Notes on this clone: Sequencing ends 3 residues short of the CDR3 end; the germline J gene provides the rest. The J gene is TRBJ2-4, the V gene TRBV5-6, with D perhaps matching TRBD1 or TRBD2 (6 bases each). Per the germline V gene, CDR1 is SGHDT and CDR2 is YYEEEE. CDR3 length: 14 amino acids. CDR3 DNA (partial): TGTGCCAGCAGCTCCGGAGGGGGATTTTTTGGT. Translated: CASSSGGGFFG. The CDR3 in its entirety is CASSSGGGFFGQYF.

CDR3 DNA (partial): TGTGCCAGTAGTATAGATCTCGGCAGTAGCAATCAGCCG. Translating gives CASSIDLGSSNQP. The full-length CDR3 reads as CASSIDLGSSNQPQYF. The chain couples TRBV19 to TRBJ2-3; D gene ambiguous. The read gets to within 3 residues of the CDR3 end, and the germline J gene fills in the rest. The CDR3 totals 16 residues. Germline CDR1 and CDR2: LNHDA and SQIVND (reference sequence).

On this clone itself: The read is 3 residues too short to cover the CDR3 end, so that end is filled in from the germline J gene. Other DNA sequences in this specimen translate into the identical CDR3. The rearrangement links TRBV6-2 or TRBV6-3 to TRBJ1-1; D ambiguous. Trimming removed 7 bases at V and 0 bases at J, with 18 bases between. The CDR3 sequence is 16 residues long. Germline-derived CDR1 and CDR2 are MNHEY and SVGEGT. CDR3 sequence: CASTPPTPQMNTEAFF. The part of the CDR3 DNA that was read is TGTGCCAGCACTCCCCCCACCCCACAGATGAACACTGAA.

About this clone: The read terminates 3 residues ahead of where the CDR3 ends, so the germline J gene completes it. The chain combines TRBV20-1 with TRBJ2-3, with TRBD1 matching over 8 bases. This CDR3 is 11 amino acids long. V lost 5 bases, J lost 5 bases, and 0 bases stayed unmatched. Germline-derived CDR1 and CDR2 are DFQATT and SNEGSKA (reference sequence). CDR3 sequence: CSAGTGDTQYF. The sequenced CDR3 bases are TGCAGTGCTGGGACAGGAGATACG.

Partial CDR3 DNA: TGTGCCAGCAGCTCGACAAACACCGGGGAG. Protein sequence: CASSSTNTGE. The whole CDR3 sequence reads CASSSTNTGELFF. The chain recombines TRBV7-2 with TRBJ2-2; D unclear. From the germline J gene comes the end of the CDR3, since the read stops 3 residues before it. Germline values: CDR1 SGHTA, CDR2 FQGNSA. Trimming stripped 4 bases from V and 2 bases from J, with 5 bases between. The CDR3 contains 13 residues.

In the case of this clone: The read comes to an end 3 residues before the CDR3 does, leaving the germline J gene to fill in the end. This rearrangement joins TRBV20-1 to TRBJ1-5; possibly TRBD1 for D (6 bases). V dropped 5 bases and J dropped 1 base, with 12 bases sitting between them. There are 14 residues in the CDR3. CDR1 and CDR2 (germline): DFQATT, SNEGSKA (reference sequence). The sequenced part of the CDR3 DNA is TGCAGTGCTTATAAAGGGGGAAGCAATCAGCCC. Its translation is CSAYKGGSNQP. The CDR3 in full is CSAYKGGSNQPQHF.

Worth noting for this clone: The read finishes 3 residues shy of the CDR3 end, and the germline J gene is used to complete it. The chain recombines TRBV20-1 with TRBJ2-7, with a weak D call TRBD2 (6 bases). The CDR3 loop spans 13 amino acids. V was pared by 1 base and J by 4 bases, with 11 bases between. CDR1 DFQATT and CDR2 SNEGSKA come from the germline V gene (reference sequence). Incomplete CDR3 DNA: TGCAGTGCTAGAGGGCGGGGAGATTACGAG. It specifies CSARGRGDYE. In full, the CDR3 is CSARGRGDYEQYF.

Details on this clone: The read halts 3 residues ahead of the CDR3 end, with the missing end drawn from the germline J gene. This sequence joins TRBV7-2 and TRBJ1-2; perhaps TRBD1 as D (6 bases). The V gene's germline CDR1 is SGHTA and CDR2 FQGNSA. The CDR3 runs to 13 residues. The covered CDR3 bases are TGTGCCAGCAGCCAACAGGGAGGCTACGAC. This codes for CASSQQGGYD. Given in full, the CDR3 is CASSQQGGYDYTF.

Concerning this clone itself: The read comes to an end 3 residues before the CDR3 does, leaving the germline J gene to fill in the end. The chain is built from TRBV7-2 and TRBJ1-2, with 8 bases that match TRBD1. Germline assignment: CDR1 SGHTA and CDR2 FQGNSA. The CDR3 consists of 14 residues. The sequenced CDR3 bases are TGTGCCAGCAGCCAGGACAGGGTACCCTACGAC. Translating gives CASSQDRVPYD. The full-length CDR3 reads as CASSQDRVPYDYTF.

Details on this clone: Sequencing ends 3 residues short of the CDR3 end; the germline J gene provides the rest. This chain connects TRBV6-1 to TRBJ2-7, with D tentatively TRBD1 (6 bases). From germline, CDR1 is MNHNS and CDR2 SASEGT. Trimming shortened V by 3 bases and J by 2 bases, and 11 bases separated the two germline ends. The CDR3 has 14 amino acids. The CDR3 is CASSDPGQPYEQYF. The sequenced CDR3 bases are TGTGCCAGCAGTGACCCAGGACAGCCCTACGAG.

For this clone: From the germline J gene comes the end of the CDR3, since the read stops 3 residues before it. The genes are TRBV7-2 and TRBJ1-1; D might be TRBD1 (5 bases). The CDR3 runs 14 residues. V was clipped by 7 bases and J by 0 bases, with 12 bases between them. CDR1 and CDR2 (germline): SGHTA, FQGNSA. The CDR3 is CASIREGLNTEAFF. Incomplete CDR3 DNA: TGTGCCAGCATTAGGGAGGGGCTGAACACTGAA.